What follows is one TCR beta chain and its context. The sample originates from a study of cytomegalovirus exposure and HLA in healthy donors. Germline V lookup: CDR1 LNHDA, CDR2 SQIVND (reference sequence). Trimming removed 5 bases from V and 2 bases from J; junction bases left unmatched: 5. This CDR3 is 15 amino acids long. The primer mix had 60 Vbeta and 13 Jbeta primers. Produced via immunoSEQ multiplex PCR; TCRdb's table is partial and in-frame only. There are 90,000 to 120,000 clones in the sample; around 76% occur only once, and about 4.2% lies in the top ten. The rearrangement uses TRBV19 and TRBJ2-7, with 11 bases lining up with TRBD2. This receptor was identified in a woman aged 45-60 years in good health and CMV-seropositive. The material sequenced was PBMCs. In nucleotides, the CDR3 is TGTGCCAGTAGTTCGACTAGCGGGGATACCTACGAGCAGTACTTC. Protein: CASSSTSGDTYEQYF.